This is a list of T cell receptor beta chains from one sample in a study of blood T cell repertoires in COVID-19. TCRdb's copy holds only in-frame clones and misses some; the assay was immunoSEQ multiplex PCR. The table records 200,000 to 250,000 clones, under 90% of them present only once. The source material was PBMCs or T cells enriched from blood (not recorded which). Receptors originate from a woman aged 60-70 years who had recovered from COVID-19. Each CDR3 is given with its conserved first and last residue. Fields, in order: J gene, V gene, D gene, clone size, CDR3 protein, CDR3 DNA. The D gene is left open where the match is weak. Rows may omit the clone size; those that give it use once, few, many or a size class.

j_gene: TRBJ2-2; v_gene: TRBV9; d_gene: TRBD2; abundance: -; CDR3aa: CASSAPSGRVPTGELFF; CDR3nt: TGTGCCAGCAGCGCTCCTAGCGGGAGGGTACCTACCGGGGAGCTGTTTTTT
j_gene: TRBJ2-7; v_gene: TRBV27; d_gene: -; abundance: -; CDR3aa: CASSLSGITPYGQYF; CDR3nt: TGTGCCAGCAGTTTATCGGGCATAACCCCCTACGGGCAGTACTTC
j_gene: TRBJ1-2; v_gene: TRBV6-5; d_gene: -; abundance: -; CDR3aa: CATLGPGYGYTF; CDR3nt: TGTGCCACCCTGGGTCCGGGCTATGGCTACACCTTC
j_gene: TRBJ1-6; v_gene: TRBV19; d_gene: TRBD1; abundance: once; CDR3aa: CASSIMGQGVSPLHF; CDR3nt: TGTGCCAGTAGTATAATGGGACAGGGGGTCTCACCCCTCCACTTT
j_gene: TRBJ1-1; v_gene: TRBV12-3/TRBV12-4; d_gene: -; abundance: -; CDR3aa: CASSLTYVAEAFF; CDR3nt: TGTGCCAGCAGTTTAACCTACGTCGCTGAAGCTTTCTTT
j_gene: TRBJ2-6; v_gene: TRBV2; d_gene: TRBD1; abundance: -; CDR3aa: CASSERQGLLSGANVLTF; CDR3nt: TGTGCCAGCAGTGAGAGACAGGGCCTCCTCTCTGGGGCCAACGTCCTGACTTTC
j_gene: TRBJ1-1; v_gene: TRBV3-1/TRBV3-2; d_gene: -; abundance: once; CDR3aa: CASSQDLGRNTEAFF; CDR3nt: TGTGCCAGCAGCCAAGATCTGGGGAGGAACACTGAAGCTTTCTTT
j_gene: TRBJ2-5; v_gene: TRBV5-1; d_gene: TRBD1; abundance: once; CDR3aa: CASSARDRGSETQYF; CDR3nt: TGCGCCAGCAGCGCCCGGGACAGGGGTTCAGAGACCCAGTACTTC
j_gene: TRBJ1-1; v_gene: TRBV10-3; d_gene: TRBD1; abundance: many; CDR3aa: CAISEQDRVLNTEAFF; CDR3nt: TGTGCCATCAGTGAGCAAGACAGGGTTCTGAACACTGAAGCTTTCTTT
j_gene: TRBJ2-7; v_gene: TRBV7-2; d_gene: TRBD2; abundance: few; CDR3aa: CASSLNPGLVYEQYF; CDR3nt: TGTGCCAGCAGCTTGAATCCGGGACTAGTGTACGAGCAGTACTTC
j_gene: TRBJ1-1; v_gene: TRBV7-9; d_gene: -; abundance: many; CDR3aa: CASSQKGGHHMNTEAFF; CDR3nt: TGTGCCAGCAGCCAAAAGGGGGGGCACCACATGAACACTGAAGCTTTCTTT
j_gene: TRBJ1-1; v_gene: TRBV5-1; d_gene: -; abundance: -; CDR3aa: CASSLRAGVNTEAFF; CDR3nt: TGCGCCAGCAGCCTAAGGGCAGGGGTTAACACTGAAGCTTTCTTT
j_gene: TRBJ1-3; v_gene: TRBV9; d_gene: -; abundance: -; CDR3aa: CASSVDPGNGNTIYF; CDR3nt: TGTGCCAGCAGCGTAGATCCAGGGAACGGAAACACCATATATTTT
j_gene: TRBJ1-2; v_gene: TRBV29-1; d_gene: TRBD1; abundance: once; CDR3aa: CSVGQGASGYTF; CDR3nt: TGCAGCGTCGGACAGGGGGCATCTGGCTACACCTTC
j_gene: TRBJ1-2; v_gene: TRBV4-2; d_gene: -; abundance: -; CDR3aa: CASSQDRSGGYTF; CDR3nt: TGTGCCAGCAGCCAAGATCGAAGCGGGGGCTACACCTTC
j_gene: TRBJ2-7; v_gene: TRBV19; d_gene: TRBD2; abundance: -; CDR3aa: CASKGGAGGPNEQYF; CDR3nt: TGTGCCAGTAAGGGGGGAGCGGGAGGGCCCAACGAGCAGTACTTC
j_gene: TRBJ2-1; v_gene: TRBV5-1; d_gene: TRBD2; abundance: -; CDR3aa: CASSRLAGPYNEQFF; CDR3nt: TGCGCCAGCAGCCGACTAGCGGGACCCTACAATGAGCAGTTCTTC
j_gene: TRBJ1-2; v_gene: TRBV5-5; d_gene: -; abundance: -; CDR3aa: CASSSEGWGPGYGYTF; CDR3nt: TGTGCCAGCAGCTCAGAGGGATGGGGGCCAGGATATGGCTACACCTTC
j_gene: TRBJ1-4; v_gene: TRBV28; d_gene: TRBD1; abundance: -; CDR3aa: CASSAGQGWEKLFF; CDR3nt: TGTGCCAGCAGTGCCGGACAGGGGTGGGAAAAACTGTTTTTT
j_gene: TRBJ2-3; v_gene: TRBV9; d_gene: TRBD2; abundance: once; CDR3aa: CASSLTGGRADTQYF; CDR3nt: TGTGCCAGCAGCCTCACGGGGGGGCGGGCAGATACGCAGTATTTT
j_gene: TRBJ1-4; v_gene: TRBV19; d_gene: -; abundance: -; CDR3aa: CASSRRGTNEKLFF; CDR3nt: TGTGCCAGTAGTAGGAGGGGAACTAATGAAAAACTGTTTTTT
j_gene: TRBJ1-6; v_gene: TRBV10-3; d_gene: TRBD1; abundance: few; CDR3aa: CAITLDRVGSPLHF; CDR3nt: TGTGCCATCACCCTCGACAGGGTCGGTTCACCCCTCCACTTT